One sample yielded the 12 T cell receptor beta chains listed below, sequenced in a study of identical twins. TCRdb re-called the 5' RACE reads through MiXCR, storing one row per CDR3 protein. The sample lists about 470,000 distinct CDR3 sequences, roughly 24% occurring once. Another study also made use of these data, one on T cells expressing NK-cell markers.

Sequences were obtained from CD4+ T cells sorted from blood. The source of these receptors is a woman younger than 35 in good health.

V and J are TRBV29-1 and TRBJ2-7; D is perhaps TRBD2 (6 bases). V lost 7 bases and J lost 7, with 11 bases in between. The CDR3 runs to 10 residues. Germline V gene lookup returns CDR1 SQVTM and CDR2 ANQGSEA. Here the CDR3 reads CSAYGGEQYF. Here the CDR3 DNA reads TGCAGCGCCTACGGGGGTGAGCAGTACTTC.

The chain combines TRBV6-1 with TRBJ2-2; 10 bases line up with TRBD2. J gave up 10 bases and V 5 bases, and 10 bases lay outside the gene matches. The CDR3 loop spans 15 amino acids. Looked up from germline, CDR1 is MNHNS and CDR2 is SASEGT. CDR3 sequence: CASSLIAGGPAELFF. The CDR3 DNA is TGTGCCAGCAGTCTTATAGCGGGGGGCCCAGCGGAGCTGTTTTTT.

The CDR3 protein is CASSLILPLNEQFF. As DNA, the CDR3 is TGTGCCAGCAGCTTAATACTACCTCTAAATGAGCAGTTCTTC. The V call is TRBV7-9, the J call TRBJ2-1; D not resolved. V was pared by 2 bases and J by 7 bases, with 12 bases between. The CDR3 spans 14 residues. Germline CDR1 and CDR2: SEHNR and FQNEAQ (reference sequence).

This clonotype appeared a few times. V and J are TRBV20-1 and TRBJ2-3; 8 positions match TRBD2. The trim removed 6 bases at V and 5 bases at J, leaving 4 bases unmatched. CDR3 length equals 12 residues. The germline V gene has CDR1 DFQATT and CDR2 SNEGSKA (reference sequence). CDR3 region: CSAPLAVDTQYF. CDR3 DNA: TGCAGTGCGCCACTAGCGGTAGATACGCAGTATTTT.

This sequence joins TRBV18 and TRBJ2-2; maybe TRBD2 (6 bases). The V and J ends lost 3 bases and 3 bases respectively, with 14 bases between them. The germline V gene encodes CDR1 KGHSH and CDR2 LQKENI. The CDR3 has 16 residues. The chain's CDR3 is CASSPPGRRDTGELFF. DNA of the CDR3: TGTGCCAGCTCACCCCCGGGACGGAGGGACACCGGGGAGCTGTTTTTT.

This clonotype was counted once. CDR3 residues: CSARDNFETQYF. In DNA, the CDR3 is TGCAGTGCTAGAGACAACTTTGAGACCCAGTACTTC. The genes are TRBV20-1 and TRBJ2-5; the D is unclear. The CDR3 runs to 12 residues. Germline CDR1 is DFQATT and CDR2 is SNEGSKA (reference sequence). V lost 0 bases to trimming and J lost 5 bases, with 7 bases between them.

This clonotype was observed a handful of times. For the CDR3, the DNA is TGTGCCACCAGCAGCGGAGGGTCGGCCGGGGAGCTGTTTTTT. It specifies CATSSGGSAGELFF. The chain links TRBV15 to TRBJ2-2, with D maybe TRBD2 (6 bases). The V and J ends lost 3 bases and 6 bases respectively, with 11 bases between them. The germline V gene has CDR1 LNHNV and CDR2 YYDKDF (reference sequence). The CDR3 totals 14 residues.

This clonotype was recorded a few times. This rearrangement joins TRBV7-2 to TRBJ2-5, with D tentatively TRBD2 (6 bases). V shed 4 bases and J shed 3 bases, with 15 bases lying between them. Per germline, CDR1 SGHTA and CDR2 FQGNSA. The CDR3 totals 15 residues. CDR3 region: CASSWRRATEETQYF. CDR3 in DNA: TGTGCCAGCAGCTGGAGGAGGGCAACTGAAGAGACCCAGTACTTC.

The V gene is TRBV6-5, the J gene TRBJ1-5; perhaps TRBD1 as D (6 bases). V was trimmed by 2 bases and J by 6 bases, leaving 11 bases between them. This CDR3 has 14 amino acids. Germline V gene sequence: CDR1 MNHEY, CDR2 SVGAGI. The CDR3 sequence: CASSYGRGGQPQHF. The CDR3 coding sequence is TGTGCCAGCAGTTACGGCAGGGGAGGTCAGCCCCAGCATTTT.

The V call is TRBV20-1, the J call TRBJ2-5, with D possibly TRBD2 on 5 matching bases. V was cut by 1 base and J by 1 base, with 10 bases left in between. Germline lookup yields CDR1 DFQATT and CDR2 SNEGSKA (reference sequence). The CDR3 covers 14 residues. CDR3 residues: CSARVGKLQETQYF. Here the CDR3 DNA reads TGCAGTGCTAGAGTCGGGAAGCTCCAAGAGACCCAGTACTTC.

The rearrangement links TRBV18 to TRBJ2-7, with D possibly TRBD2 on 5 matching bases. With 4 bases removed from V and 2 bases from J, the gap between germline ends came to 12 bases. CDR1 KGHSH and CDR2 LQKENI come from the germline V gene. This CDR3 contains 14 residues. Here the CDR3 reads CASSRGQITYEQYF. For the CDR3, the DNA is TGTGCCAGCTCACGAGGGCAGATTACCTACGAGCAGTACTTC.

This chain connects TRBV4-3 to TRBJ1-2, with D possibly TRBD1 on 5 matching bases. CDR3 length equals 13 residues. V lost 0 bases, J lost 7 bases, and 9 bases lay in between. Germline V gives CDR1 LGHNA, CDR2 YSLEER. For the CDR3, the DNA is TGCGCCAGCAGCCAAGATCACAGGATTGGCTACACCTTC. Translation gives CASSQDHRIGYTF.